This entry lists 14 T cell receptor beta chains sequenced from one sample in a study of blood T cell repertoires in COVID-19. Profiling relied on immunoSEQ multiplex PCR, and the TCRdb table lists in-frame clones only, not all of them. The sample lists about 300,000 clones, around 84% occurring once. Material: peripheral blood. These receptors were taken from a human donor with COVID-19, enrolled during active disease. The donor label of this sample is uncertain.

The rearrangement joins TRBV5-5 to TRBJ1-1; no reliable D call. Between the trimmed V and J ends, which lost 0 bases and 1 base, there was a span of 13 bases. Germline CDR1 reads SGHKS; CDR2 reads YYEKEE (reference sequence). The CDR3 has 16 residues. The CDR3 DNA is TGTGCCAGCAGCTTGGTCCTGGGCCTCGAGAACACTGAAGCTTTCTTT. Translating gives CASSLVLGLENTEAFF.

The V gene is TRBV7-8, the J gene TRBJ1-1; no reliable D call. With 2 bases removed from V and 1 base from J, the gap between germline ends came to 8 bases. The CDR3 loop spans 14 amino acids. Germline CDR1 reads SGHVS; CDR2 reads FQNEAQ. The CDR3, as DNA: TGTGCCAGCAGCTTATCTTTACAGAACACTGAAGCTTTCTTT. Residues: CASSLSLQNTEAFF.

This chain uses TRBV19 with TRBJ1-2; 8 positions agree with TRBD1. CDR3 length: 15 amino acids. V shed 3 bases and J 5 bases; nucleotides not matched to a gene: 8. In germline, CDR1 is LNHDA, CDR2 SQIVND (reference sequence). The CDR3 DNA sequence: TGTGCCAGTAGTATTGGACAGGGCCTTTCGTATGGCTACACCTTC. Residues: CASSIGQGLSYGYTF.

This clone has only a few counts. V and J are TRBV7-3 and TRBJ1-2, with D possibly TRBD1 on 5 matching bases. The CDR3 consists of 16 residues. Germline CDR1 reads SGHTA; CDR2 reads FQGTGA. With 3 bases removed from V and 2 bases from J, the gap between germline ends came to 16 bases. CDR3 protein: CASSLTGLGRNYGYTF. In DNA, the CDR3 is TGTGCCAGCAGCTTGACGGGACTAGGAAGGAACTATGGCTACACCTTC. The variable domain in full, completed from reference TRBV7-3 and TRBJ1-2, reads GAGVSQTPSNKVTEKGKYVELRCDPISGHTALYWYRQSLGQGPEFLIYFQGTGAADDSGLPNDRFFAVRPEGSVSTLKIQRTERGDSAVYLCASSLTGLGRNYGYTFGSGTRLTVV.

This clone was detected only once. The chain uses TRBV18 and TRBJ1-5; tentatively, D is TRBD1 (6 bases). The V and J ends lost 2 bases and 2 bases respectively, with 10 bases between them. The CDR3 covers 15 residues. Per the germline V gene, CDR1 is KGHSH and CDR2 is LQKENI. The CDR3 protein is CASSPIRTGNQPQHF. The CDR3 DNA reads as TGTGCCAGCTCACCAATACGGACAGGCAATCAGCCCCAGCATTTT.

The J gene is TRBJ2-3, the V gene TRBV28, with a possible D match to TRBD2 (6 bases). The V and J ends lost 5 bases and 1 base respectively, with 10 bases between them. Germline lookup yields CDR1 MDHEN and CDR2 SYDVKM. The CDR3 consists of 14 residues. Written as DNA, the CDR3 is TGTGCCAGCAGTCCGGGAGTTGGCACAGATACGCAGTATTTT. This translates into CASSPGVGTDTQYF. The complete variable domain, with remaining parts taken from reference TRBV28 and TRBJ2-3, reads DVKVTQSSRYLVKRTGEKVFLECVQDMDHENMFWYRQDPGLGLRLIYFSYDVKMKEKGDIPEGYSVSREKKERFSLILESASTNQTSMYLCASSPGVGTDTQYFGPGTRLTVL.

The chain employs TRBV5-1 and TRBJ2-2; a weak D match, TRBD2 (6 bases). The CDR3 contains 15 residues. Trimming removed 4 bases from V and 2 bases from J, with 12 bases in between. Germline V CDR1 and CDR2: SGHRS, YFSETQ. Here the CDR3 DNA reads TGCGCCAGCAGCGCCGGGACTCCAAACACCGGGGAGCTGTTTTTT. Translated, it gives CASSAGTPNTGELFF.

The chain joins TRBV18 to TRBJ2-1; 14 nucleotides match TRBD2. The CDR3 is 15 residues long. CDR1 and CDR2 (germline): KGHSH, LQKENI. Trimming at V came to 3 bases and at J to 8 bases, leaving 3 bases not matched to a gene. The CDR3 protein is CASSPGTSGSDEQFF. In DNA form, the CDR3 reads TGTGCCAGCTCACCGGGGACTAGCGGGAGCGATGAGCAGTTCTTC. Using reference TRBV18 and TRBJ2-1 for the parts outside the CDR3, the full variable domain is NAGVMQNPRHLVRRRGQEARLRCSPMKGHSHVYWYRQLPEEGLKFMVYLQKENIIDESGMPKERFSAEFPKEGPSILRIQQVVRGDSAAYFCASSPGTSGSDEQFFGPGTRLTVL.

This chain uses TRBV19 with TRBJ2-1; a possible D gene is TRBD2 (6 bases). Per the germline V gene, CDR1 is LNHDA and CDR2 is SQIVND (reference sequence). This CDR3 has 15 amino acids. V lost 6 bases, J lost 10 bases, and 22 bases lay in between. The CDR3 DNA reads as TGTGCCAGTAGGGGGACTCATGAGATACAATTGGAGCAGTTCTTC. Its translation: CASRGTHEIQLEQFF.

The chain uses TRBV18 and TRBJ1-2; D is possibly TRBD1 (5 bases). The CDR3 consists of 18 residues. CDR1 is KGHSH and CDR2 is LQKENI in the germline V gene. V was shortened by 4 bases and J by 4 bases, with 25 bases between the two germline ends. The CDR3: CASSLSAPGTSTIYGYTF. The CDR3 DNA reads as TGTGCCAGCTCACTATCCGCCCCCGGGACTTCTACAATCTATGGCTACACCTTC. Full variable domain (rest looked up from reference TRBV18 and TRBJ1-2): NAGVMQNPRHLVRRRGQEARLRCSPMKGHSHVYWYRQLPEEGLKFMVYLQKENIIDESGMPKERFSAEFPKEGPSILRIQQVVRGDSAAYFCASSLSAPGTSTIYGYTFGSGTRLTVV.

This chain uses TRBV27 with TRBJ2-1, with 7 bases lining up with TRBD1. The CDR3 runs to 18 residues. V was pared by 4 bases and J by 7 bases, with 19 bases of the junction left unmatched. Germline V gives CDR1 MNHEY, CDR2 SMNVEV (reference sequence). CDR3: CASSSSGLKGAGGNEQFF. CDR3 nucleotides: TGTGCCAGCAGTTCCTCCGGGTTGAAGGGGGCGGGTGGAAATGAGCAGTTCTTC.

The chain has TRBV9 and TRBJ1-1; D unclear. The ends were cut back, 2 bases at V and 0 bases at J, with 5 bases in the middle. In germline, CDR1 is SGDLS, CDR2 YYNGEE. There are 13 residues in the CDR3. CDR3 amino acids: CASSVKLNTEAFF. The CDR3 bases are TGTGCCAGCAGCGTTAAGCTGAACACTGAAGCTTTCTTT.

The gene calls are TRBV30 and TRBJ2-3, with 7 positions matching TRBD2. This CDR3 region has 13 residues. J was trimmed by 4 bases and V by 0 bases; bases with no gene match: 1. Germline CDR1 reads GTSNPN; CDR2 reads SVGIG (reference sequence). The chain's CDR3 is CAWSVGRADTQYF. Here the CDR3 DNA reads TGTGCCTGGAGTGTTGGGAGGGCAGATACGCAGTATTTT.

A remark on this clone: Other DNA sequences of this sample code for an identical CDR3. This rearrangement joins TRBV19 to TRBJ1-6; D remains unclear. V was pared by 1 base and J by 3 bases, with 7 bases between. Germline-derived CDR1 and CDR2 are LNHDA and SQIVND (reference sequence). The CDR3 spans 15 residues. This CDR3 is CASSIGWSYNSPLHF. In DNA, the CDR3 is TGTGCCAGTAGTATAGGGTGGAGCTATAATTCACCCCTCCACTTT.